A single sample is the source of the 5 T cell receptor beta chains below, sequenced in a study of blood T cell repertoires in COVID-19. Libraries were prepared by immunoSEQ multiplex PCR; TCRdb keeps only in-frame clonotypes and omits some of them. The sample records under 350,000 clones, less than 85% being singletons. The sample comprised peripheral blood. The receptors were sampled from a man aged 55-75 years who had recovered from COVID-19.

This clone was recorded only once. The chain is built from TRBV5-4 and TRBJ1-1, with unresolved D. The CDR3 contains 13 residues. Germline V gives CDR1 SGHNT, CDR2 YYREEE (reference sequence). The ends were cut back, 3 bases at V and 4 bases at J, with 10 bases in the middle. CDR3 nucleotides: TGTGCCAGCAGCTCCCCTGGTAGCACTGAAGCTTTCTTT. Protein product: CASSSPGSTEAFF.

The rearrangement links TRBV7-2 to TRBJ2-7; weak D call: TRBD2 (6 bases). Germline lookup yields CDR1 SGHTA and CDR2 FQGNSA. The V gene lost 1 base and the J gene lost 4 bases, with 11 bases spanning the gap. The CDR3 runs 14 residues. DNA for the CDR3: TGTGCCAGCAGCTTAGGACTAGGCAGGTACGAGCAGTACTTC. Protein product: CASSLGLGRYEQYF.

The rearrangement links TRBV7-2 to TRBJ2-3; TRBD2 matches 8 bases. The germline gives CDR1 SGHTA, CDR2 FQGNSA. Trimming at V came to 1 base and at J to 0 bases, leaving 3 bases not matched to a gene. The CDR3 is made up of 16 amino acids. The CDR3 DNA sequence: TGTGCCAGCAGCTTAGAGCGGGGGCCCAGCACAGATACGCAGTATTTT. Translated: CASSLERGPSTDTQYF.

The chain employs TRBV14 and TRBJ2-1, with TRBD2 matching 11 bases. Looked up from germline, CDR1 is SGHDN and CDR2 is FVKESK. The CDR3 is made up of 21 amino acids. With V trimmed by 0 bases and J by 5 bases, 18 bases remained unmatched. The CDR3 DNA reads as TGTGCCAGCAGCCAAGACCCTCGGGGTATTACTAGCGGGAGTAACCACAATGAGCAGTTCTTC. Translation gives CASSQDPRGITSGSNHNEQFF.

The V call is TRBV7-9, the J call TRBJ1-2, with D unclear. The CDR3 consists of 14 residues. V was pared by 1 base and J by 4 bases, with 10 bases between. Per the germline V gene, CDR1 is SEHNR and CDR2 is FQNEAQ (reference sequence). The CDR3 here is CASSLDTATYGYTF. CDR3 DNA sequence: TGTGCCAGCAGCTTAGATACAGCTACCTATGGCTACACCTTC.